This TCR beta chain was identified in a study of T cells in Graves' hyperthyroidism and ophthalmopathy (dated by TCRdb to the late 2010s). Context from the whole study: Peripheral blood samples were taken at initial diagnosis, before any treatment was given. After blood sampling, hyperthyroidism patients were treated with methimazole at a starting dose of 30 mg daily, and ophthalmopathy patients were treated with high-dose intravenous methylprednisolone. TCR V-J signatures able to tell the groups apart were searched for in a discovery cohort of approximately 95 patients, of whom about 40 had Graves' ophthalmopathy and more than 55 had stable Graves' hyperthyroidism. Prospective prediction of ophthalmopathy was tested in an independent validation cohort consisting of 18 to 20 hyperthyroidism patients and some 16 patients who later progressed to ophthalmopathy. According to the paper, TCR Vbeta CDR3 sequencing was carried out on some 130 peripheral blood samples, which came from approximately 41 ophthalmopathy, 75 to 80 hyperthyroidism and roughly 17 progressor patients. The study also compared thyroid tissue and blood T-cell repertoires from over 5 Graves' hyperthyroidism patients. For training and testing, the approximately 97 patients in the discovery cohort were randomly divided in a 7:3 ratio.

As encoded in the germline V gene, CDR1 is SGHVS while CDR2 is FNYEAQ. Taken from cysteine to phenylalanine, the CDR3 has 15 residues. Just the 45-base CDR3 DNA is kept, in frame starting at base 1. V and J lose 3 bases and 0 bases, and a span of 9 bases separates them. TCR beta CDR3 regions were amplified from RNA transcripts. For the first round of RT-PCR on the TCR CDR3, the HTBI primer set was used together with the Qiagen OneStep RT-PCR kit. Libraries were constructed in a second round of multiplex PCR, after which size selection and purification were performed. Paired-end sequencing of the libraries was performed with 100 bp reads on an Illumina HiSeq2000. The study's own analysis went as follows. SOAPnuke was used to process the raw data, removing reads that contained adapters or uncalled bases, had a mean Phred below 15, or lacked an exact match to the constant primer or identifier. COPE v1.2.5 was used to merge high-quality paired reads, and clonotypes were defined as unique nucleotide sequences. Clonotypes were aligned to IMGT TRBV, TRBD and TRBJ reference segments using MiTCR v1.1. The analysis included only V-J combinations with a frequency above 0.0001, which together covered 98% to 99.2% of the repertoires. The TCS score was defined as F50 (clonal expansion) divided by E x V (chaos), with BLOSUM62-based TCRdist calculated between CDR3 peptides within each V-J. Welch's t-statistics and random forest reduced roughly 530 V-J features to roughly 13, which were used in a naive Bayes classifier (R e1071). TCRdb took the public reads, trimmed them with fastp at Q25, ran MiXCR for clone calling and kept in-frame beta chains. Duplicate CDR3 protein sequences are folded into a single record with the most common DNA and genes. TCRdb, not the original authors, processed these V and J calls. Recorded for this sample are around 340,000 distinct CDR3 sequences; over 11% of them occurred a single time. The ten biggest clones cover around 24% of the sample.

About this clonotype: Its antigen is not yet known. Base qualities are missing; no much larger clone stands one base away.

Graves' hyperthyroidism was defined as stable when no progression to ophthalmopathy occurred over 18 months of follow-up. The hyperthyroidism patients were between 18 and 65 years old and newly diagnosed, with a disease duration of less than 2 months. Any patient with an uncontrolled infection, another autoimmune disease, pregnancy or lactation was excluded. Diagnoses were based on clinical symptoms, serum thyroxine and TRAb, thyroid ultrasound and orbital computed tomography. Ficoll-Paque density gradient centrifugation was used to isolate PBMCs from 8.5 to 10 ml of fresh peripheral blood. Trizol reagent was used to extract total RNA, and RNA quality was then checked on an Agilent 2100 Bioanalyzer. What the work shows at the level of the full study, not this receptor alone: No statistical method was used to set the sample size in advance, and investigators knew the group allocation. During validation, the model predicted progression to ophthalmopathy a median of around six months ahead of onset, with more than 60% sensitivity and 72% to 85% specificity. Ophthalmopathy was separated from stable hyperthyroidism by a 13 V-J signature model, with around 88% sensitivity and roughly 81% specificity obtained in cross-validation and 80%/75% obtained in testing. Blood samples also contained most of the expanded thyroid clonotypes (frequency above 0.001), which suggests that blood repertoires may reflect thyroid immune responses.

Material for sequencing was blood. The chain is assembled from TRBV7-6 and TRBJ2-1; there is no confident call for the D gene. This clonotype was obtained from a woman under 40 with Graves' hyperthyroidism. DNA sequence: TGTGCCAGCAGCTTCAGGTTTAGCTCCTACAATGAGCAGTTCTTC. Its protein product is CASSFRFSSYNEQFF.